Sequencing of this T cell receptor beta chain was carried out in a study of shared T cell receptors in the human thymus (dated by TCRdb to the early 2020s). Regarding the complete study: The study examined how self-reactive, shared T-cell receptor alpha chains are generated in the human thymus.

The CDR3 runs 15 amino acids, cysteine and phenylalanine included. Only the CDR3 region is kept as DNA, spanning 45 bases read in frame from base 1. Via the germline V gene, CDR1 is SNHLY and CDR2 FYNNEI. At the junction V is shortened by 6 bases and J by 0 bases; bases outside the gene matches: 6. Libraries were prepared through the immunoSEQ multiplex PCR assay. What TCRdb holds here is the immuneACCESS table cut down to in-frame rearrangements. Part of the clones is not present; checked against another copy, under half of the missing clones reflect an unresolved V gene, and the others are unexplained. The sample table holds 500,000 to 750,000 clones, of which 88% were seen once. The ten largest clones represent around 0.0099% of the sample. Regarding this clone: This clone's antigen is unknown. No base-level quality is on record; no much larger clone is a single base apart.

These sequences were also reported in another study, on human thymus T cells. The second publication reports: In Finland, the donors were immunologically healthy infants who were having open corrective cardiac surgery for congenital heart defects. The thymus tissue came from surgical resects taken out during corrective cardiac surgery. Both the thymic and the peripheral blood repertoires appeared to show biased V and J gene segment usage. The related research reported highly overlapping thymic TCR repertoires among unrelated individuals. The study characterized TCR alpha and beta repertoires from under 10 infant thymus samples and a few related peripheral blood samples. The cohort included about six male and two female infants, with donor ages spanning 7 to 244 days. Thymocytes were released mechanically from tissue and stored at -70 °C as pellets of about 9-32 million cells. A QIAsymphony instrument was used to extract genomic DNA from the frozen cell pellets. Using the immunoSEQ multiplex PCR assay, the TCRB and TCRAD loci were amplified from a standardized quantity of quality-controlled genomic DNA. The amplicons covered the V(D)J region and were long enough to include the CDR3 and to identify the V and J genes. The amplicons were sequenced on an Illumina platform via the commercial immunoSEQ service. Primer bias and sequencing errors were corrected using previously described methods, and TCRAD and TCRB definitions followed the IMGT database. Repertoires were analysed with immunoSEQ Analyzer 3.0 and VDJTools, covering basic statistics, V/J segment usage, diversity estimates, rarefaction and pairwise overlap. To estimate diversity, the Chao1, ChaoE, Efron-Thisted, Shannon and inverse Simpson indices were applied, and diversity was also estimated on datasets down-sampled to the smallest sample. For repertoire overlap, CDR3 nucleotide sequence, V gene and J gene had to match strictly, and clustering was done by Jaccard-based multidimensional scaling. On average, thymus samples yielded 810,000 or so unique TCRB clonotypes, whereas blood samples yielded around 88,000.

The sequencing input was thymocytes. This receptor was taken from a boy younger than two with a congenital heart defect. Donor details come from another sample of the same person, matched by shared clones. Recombination connected TRBV2 to TRBJ1-2, with 8 junctional bases fitting TRBD1. The DNA sequence reads TGTGCCAGCAGCGTGGACAGGGCCACTAACTATGGCTACACCTTC. It encodes CASSVDRATNYGYTF. The variable domain in full, with residues beyond the CDR3 obtained from the reference TRBV2 and TRBJ1-2 genes, is EPEVTQTPSHQVTQMGQEVILRCVPISNHLYFYWYRQILGQKVEFLVSFYNNEISEKSEIFDDQFSVERPDGSNFTLKIRSTKLEDSAMYFCASSVDRATNYGYTFGSGTRLTVV.